One and the same sample provided the 27 T cell receptor beta chains below, sequenced in a study of blood T cells in healthy people across ages. The use of a sample-barcoded 5' primer and a J-beta primer mix characterized a second PCR of roughly 6 to 12 cycles. TCRdb fed the 5' RACE reads into MiXCR, producing one record per CDR3 protein. The data contain approximately 760,000 distinct CDR3 sequences, 25% of them singletons. These data are also associated with another study on T cells of mothers and their children.

Sequencing used blood. Receptors were obtained from a boy under 18 in good health.

This clonotype was counted between two and nine times. The CDR3 region is CASSQDSSGDNEQFF. CDR3 nucleotides: TGCGCCAGCAGCCAAGACTCTAGCGGCGACAATGAGCAGTTCTTC. J is TRBJ2-5 and V is TRBV4-1, with 7 nucleotides matching TRBD2. Near its end, the DNA agrees better with TRBJ2-1, so the J call may be wrong. The CDR3 is 15 amino acids. The germline V gene has CDR1 MGHRA and CDR2 YSYEKL.

The chain couples TRBV20-1 to TRBJ2-7; D may match TRBD1 or TRBD2 (7 bases each). Germline V lookup: CDR1 DFQATT, CDR2 SNEGSKA (reference sequence). This CDR3 spans 17 amino acids. Trimming cost V 4 bases and J 5 bases, with 27 bases left between them. CDR3 in amino acids: CSANPRGGSGLVNEQYF. The CDR3, as DNA: TGCAGTGCTAACCCCCGAGGGGGCTCAGGACTAGTCAACGAGCAGTACTTC.

The chain is built from TRBV12-3 or TRBV12-4 and TRBJ2-4; 10 bases agree with TRBD1. The J segment lost 2 bases and the V segment lost 7 bases, leaving 5 bases of the junction unmatched. The CDR3 runs to 15 residues. In DNA, the CDR3 is TGTGCCAGCACCCTGGGACAGGGGTCCAAAAACATTCAGTACTTC. The encoded protein is CASTLGQGSKNIQYF.

The genes are TRBV20-1 and TRBJ1-6; no firm D call. The CDR3 is 16 residues long. Germline V gene lookup returns CDR1 DFQATT and CDR2 SNEGSKA (reference sequence). The ends were cut back, 1 base at V and 0 bases at J, with 10 bases in the middle. The CDR3 protein is CSARVVNFSYNSPLHF. For the CDR3, the DNA is TGCAGTGCTAGAGTTGTGAACTTCTCCTATAATTCACCCCTCCACTTT.

This clonotype was found a few times. The chain combines TRBV12-3 or TRBV12-4 with TRBJ2-1; the D gene is possibly TRBD1 (6 bases). The V and J ends lost 6 bases and 13 bases respectively, with 19 bases between them. The CDR3 loop spans 13 amino acids. CDR3 coding DNA: TGTGCCAGCAGGAGCCGCGCAGGGGATCTACAGTTCTTC. Residues: CASRSRAGDLQFF.

The chain uses TRBV15 and TRBJ1-4, with unresolved D. Trimming removed 4 bases at V and 3 bases at J, with 9 bases between. CDR1 is LNHNV and CDR2 is YYDKDF in the germline V gene (reference sequence). This CDR3 has 14 residues. CDR3 DNA: TGTGCCACCAGCACCTCTGAATCTAATGAAAAACTGTTTTTT. Translated, it gives CATSTSESNEKLFF.

The rearrangement links TRBV29-1 to TRBJ2-3; tentatively, D is TRBD2 (6 bases). V was clipped by 4 bases and J by 0 bases, with 8 bases between them. This CDR3 spans 13 amino acids. The germline V gene encodes CDR1 SQVTM and CDR2 ANQGSEA. The CDR3 DNA follows: TGCAGCGTTGGGGACTCAAGCACAGATACGCAGTATTTT. It codes for CSVGDSSTDTQYF.

This clonotype was seen a handful of times. The chain links TRBV5-6 to TRBJ2-5, with D unclear. V lost 2 bases and J 4 bases, leaving 9 bases between the germline ends. The CDR3 has 13 residues. Germline CDR1 and CDR2: SGHDT and YYEEEE. CDR3 nucleotides: TGTGCCAGCAGCTTAGGTAGTCGAGAGACCCAGTACTTC. Encoded protein: CASSLGSRETQYF.

The table lists this clonotype with a few counts. The genes are TRBV5-1 and TRBJ2-7, with TRBD1 identical over 7 bases. The CDR3 is made up of 17 amino acids. Trimming removed 4 bases from V and 0 bases from J; junction bases left unmatched: 13. The germline gives CDR1 SGHRS, CDR2 YFSETQ. CDR3 nucleotides: TGCGCCAGCAGCGCCGCCCTTGGGACAGCAGACTCCTACGAGCAGTACTTC. It codes for CASSAALGTADSYEQYF.

A few counts support this clonotype. J is TRBJ2-5 and V is TRBV25-1, with D tentatively TRBD2 (6 bases). The CDR3 loop spans 16 amino acids. Germline values: CDR1 MGHDK, CDR2 SYGVNS. Deletions cut 2 bases from V and 1 base from J, with 14 bases between. The CDR3 nucleotides are TGTGCCAGCAGTGAAGCGGGACGCGGACCCCAAGAGACCCAGTACTTC. Translating it yields CASSEAGRGPQETQYF.

The V and J genes are TRBV5-1 and TRBJ1-2; D is unresolved. The CDR3 spans 14 residues. Germline CDR1 is SGHRS and CDR2 is YFSETQ. V was pared by 4 bases and J by 0 bases, with 10 bases between. This CDR3 reads CASSMDGPNYGYTF. The CDR3 DNA reads as TGCGCCAGCAGCATGGACGGACCTAACTATGGCTACACCTTC.

This clonotype was seen a handful of times. The J gene is TRBJ2-5, the V gene TRBV5-1, with D maybe TRBD1 (5 bases). Germline V gene data show CDR1 as SGHRS and CDR2 as YFSETQ. V was clipped by 0 bases and J by 4 bases, with 19 bases between them. CDR3 size: 17 residues. CDR3 sequence reads: CASSLASAGFFGETQYF. The CDR3, as DNA: TGCGCCAGCAGCTTGGCCTCAGCAGGGTTCTTTGGAGAGACCCAGTACTTC.

This clonotype has only a few counts. The chain uses TRBV5-6 and TRBJ1-5; D not certain. V lost 6 bases, J lost 1 base, and 8 bases lay in between. The CDR3 is 13 amino acids. Germline CDR1 and CDR2: SGHDT and YYEEEE. The CDR3 DNA reads as TGTGCCAGCACCAGGCCGAGCAATCAGCCCCAGCATTTT. Its protein product is CASTRPSNQPQHF.

V gene TRBV28 combines with J gene TRBJ1-1; perhaps TRBD1 as D (5 bases). The CDR3 contains 12 residues. Trimming removed 8 bases from V and 2 bases from J, with 9 bases in between. Germline V gene data show CDR1 as MDHEN and CDR2 as SYDVKM. The CDR3 DNA reads TGTGCCAGCGCCCAGGGTAACACTGAAGCTTTCTTT. Amino acid sequence: CASAQGNTEAFF.

Notes on this clonotype: The junction shows a germline mismatch at one end, possibly a read error. V usage is TRBV3-1 and J usage is TRBJ2-1; D may be TRBD1 (6 bases). Germline V CDR1 and CDR2: LGHDT, YNNKEL (reference sequence). The CDR3 is 15 residues long. CDR3 sequence reads: CSSSLGQSPYNEQFF. CDR3 nucleotide sequence: TGTTCCAGCAGTCTCGGACAGAGCCCCTACAATGAGCAGTTCTTC.

The chain has TRBV29-1 and TRBJ2-2; 8 nucleotides agree with TRBD1. Trimming removed 3 bases from V and 0 bases from J; junction bases left unmatched: 3. Germline V gene sequence: CDR1 SQVTM, CDR2 ANQGSEA. This CDR3 contains 15 residues. In DNA form, the CDR3 reads TGCAGCGTTGACGGACAGGGCGCGAACACCGGGGAGCTGTTTTTT. This sequence encodes CSVDGQGANTGELFF.

The chain recombines TRBV10-3 with TRBJ2-1, with TRBD2 identical over 8 bases. Germline CDR1 is ENHRY and CDR2 is SYGVKD. J lost 6 bases, V lost 5 bases, and 6 bases had no gene match. The CDR3 sequence is 14 residues long. The CDR3 region has the DNA TGTGCCATCAGTCCGGGACTAGATATCAATGAGCAGTTCTTC. This encodes CAISPGLDINEQFF.

This clonotype was detected a few times. An end of the junction differs from the germline gene, which may be a read error. The chain employs TRBV11-2 and TRBJ2-6; tentatively, D is TRBD1 (5 bases). Germline CDR1 SGHAT, CDR2 FQNNGV. This CDR3 has 15 amino acids. CDR3 nucleotide sequence: TGTGCCAGCAGCTTAGTCAGGGCTGGGGCCAACGTCCCGACTTTC. Residues: CASSLVRAGANVPTF.

The chain recombines TRBV2 with TRBJ2-5; 10 bases align to TRBD1. The better agreement between TRBJ2-1 and the DNA end casts doubt on the J call. The CDR3 is made up of 14 amino acids. Germline CDR1 and CDR2: SNHLY and FYNNEI. The CDR3 coding sequence is TGTGCCAGCAGCCGGGGACAGGGGAACAATGAGCAGTTCTTC. It encodes CASSRGQGNNEQFF.

This clonotype was picked up a small number of times. This chain joins TRBV4-1 and TRBJ2-5, with 9 bases that match TRBD1. With 0 bases clipped from V and 11 bases from J, the junction kept 13 bases outside the gene matches. Per germline, CDR1 MGHRA and CDR2 YSYEKL. The length of the CDR3 is 16 residues. The CDR3 reads CASSQDSTGGMGEQYF. Here the CDR3 DNA reads TGCGCCAGCAGCCAAGATAGCACAGGGGGCATGGGAGAGCAGTACTTC.

The chain couples TRBV9 to TRBJ2-5; D perhaps matches TRBD1 (6 bases). This CDR3 is built from 17 residues. Germline loops: CDR1 SGDLS, CDR2 YYNGEE. Trimming stripped 0 bases from V and 0 bases from J, with 15 bases between. This CDR3 reads CASSVALSGQHQETQYF. The CDR3 bases are TGTGCCAGCAGCGTAGCCCTAAGCGGACAGCACCAAGAGACCCAGTACTTC.

This clonotype appeared a few times. The V call is TRBV20-1, the J call TRBJ2-3, with 11 bases that match TRBD2. The germline V gene encodes CDR1 DFQATT and CDR2 SNEGSKA (reference sequence). With 6 bases clipped from V and 4 bases from J, the junction kept 9 bases outside the gene matches. The CDR3 runs to 15 residues. The CDR3 region has the DNA TGCAGTGCGCCGAAACTAGCGGGAGTGGCAGATACGCAGTATTTT. Residues: CSAPKLAGVADTQYF.

This clonotype was detected a few times. The V and J genes are TRBV5-1 and TRBJ1-6; 9 bases are a match to TRBD1. V lost 0 bases to trimming and J lost 10 bases; unmatched junction nucleotides: 5. This CDR3 region has 15 residues. CDR1 is SGHRS, CDR2 YFSETQ, per germline. The CDR3 sequence: CASSLEGTGNSPLHF. CDR3 nucleotide sequence: TGCGCCAGCAGCTTGGAGGGGACAGGGAACTCACCCCTCCACTTT.

This clonotype showed up many times. The J gene is TRBJ2-3, the V gene TRBV12-3 or TRBV12-4, with a possible D match to TRBD2 (5 bases). V lost 4 bases and J 2 bases, leaving 13 bases between the germline ends. The CDR3 is 15 amino acids. The CDR3 region is CASSSIAQNTDTQYF. The CDR3 region has the DNA TGTGCCAGCAGTTCGATAGCGCAGAACACAGATACGCAGTATTTT.

CDR3 DNA sequence: TGTGCCAGCAGTCCGCGGGCTAGCGGCCCCACCGGGGAGCTGTTTTTT. Its translation is CASSPRASGPTGELFF. V is TRBV2 and J is TRBJ2-2; 7 nucleotides agree with TRBD2. Trimming took 5 bases from V and 4 from J; bases not matched to a gene: 10. The CDR3 is 16 residues long. Germline V gene sequence: CDR1 SNHLY, CDR2 FYNNEI.

This clonotype occurred a few times. The chain recombines TRBV9 with TRBJ1-2; D call uncertain. Germline loops: CDR1 SGDLS, CDR2 YYNGEE. The CDR3 is 15 residues long. V was clipped by 3 bases and J by 2 bases, with 14 bases between them. CDR3 nucleotides: TGTGCCAGCAGCGCAACAAACCTATTCAACTATGGCTACACCTTC. This encodes CASSATNLFNYGYTF.

This chain links TRBV28 with TRBJ2-5; 8 nucleotides match TRBD2. Germline V gene lookup returns CDR1 MDHEN and CDR2 SYDVKM. This CDR3 is built from 16 residues. Trimming at V came to 1 base and at J to 2 bases, leaving 6 bases not matched to a gene. The CDR3 loop is CASSLSPAGVQETQYF. The CDR3 DNA is TGTGCCAGCAGTTTATCTCCAGCGGGAGTACAAGAGACCCAGTACTTC.